This T cell receptor beta chain was retrieved from a study of OX40 agonist ivuxolimab in advanced cancers. As for the study in general: The patients got ivuxolimab, which is an agonistic anti-OX40 (CD134) antibody. Study-wide findings and caveats: Partly responding patients at 0.1-3.0 mg/kg showed some of the smallest clonal expansion.

There are a few counts of this clone. Antigen specificity is unknown. Trimming took 4 bases from V and 1 from J, leaving 15 bases between them. From germline, CDR1 is SGHRS and CDR2 YFSETQ. The CDR3 length is 16 residues. Generated by immunoSEQ multiplex PCR, the TCRdb table keeps only in-frame clones and is missing some. The data hold 55,000 to 65,000 clones, with about 86% observed a single time. J is TRBJ1-3 and V is TRBV5-1; maybe TRBD1 (5 bases). Here the sequenced sample was CD4+ or CD8+ T cells sorted from blood, taken in a trial of the OX40 agonist ivuxolimab. The sequence came from an adult with an advanced solid tumor such as melanoma, head and neck, liver or kidney cancer. The CDR3 region has the DNA TGCGCCAGCAGCCTAGGGACGTCAGGTTCTGGAAACACCATATATTTT. Translation: CASSLGTSGSGNTIYF.